A selection of T cell receptor beta chains follows, all from one sample in a study of shared clonotypes between healthy human individuals. The assay was immunoSEQ multiplex PCR, and TCRdb's table has in-frame clones only and misses some. The data contain some 1,100,000 clones, approximately 80% of them singletons. Sample: memory CD4+ T cells from PBMCs. Receptor source: a man between 18 and 29 years old in good health. Some clones in this sample may be carry-over from other donors' samples. The CDR3 runs from the conserved cysteine through the conserved F or W. Each record gives: CDR3 protein, J gene, clone size, V gene. Size is stated for part of the rows, as once, few or many counts, or as a class when the clone is expanded.

CASSPDQYNEQFF	TRBJ2-1	-	TRBV5-4
CASSPYGGTADTEAFF	TRBJ1-1	-	TRBV28
CASSLEGQGYTEAFF	TRBJ1-1	-	TRBV5-1
CASSQGSSGGTDTQYF	TRBJ2-3	many	TRBV4-2
CASSLRQTTEAFF	TRBJ1-1	-	TRBV7-3
CASSYGGFRDYEQYF	TRBJ2-7	-	TRBV6-6
CASVRVWGYTF	TRBJ1-2	-	TRBV6-1
CASRERQTNTEAFF	TRBJ1-1	-	TRBV6-1
CASRDSRDFYGYTF	TRBJ1-2	once	TRBV28
CASSQTDMATYEQYF	TRBJ2-7	once	TRBV4-3
CASSVDSTGYTF	TRBJ1-2	few	TRBV5-1
CASSSSGRGTGELFF	TRBJ2-2	few	TRBV28
CASSKTGGTGELFF	TRBJ2-2	-	TRBV19
CASSQVSSGRKETQYF	TRBJ2-5	-	TRBV4-1
CASSLEAGTAYEQYF	TRBJ2-7	-	TRBV7-2
CASSEAGGSSEKLFF	TRBJ1-4	once	TRBV2
CAALRRRALWKLFF	TRBJ1-4	-	TRBV15
CASSESVSTMLDF	TRBJ2-7	-	TRBV10-2
CASSLNYDRDPGELFF	TRBJ2-2	-	TRBV7-9
CASIAGTGSFYEQYF	TRBJ2-7	-	TRBV11-1
CASRTLGPGLSEQFF	TRBJ2-1	-	TRBV7-9
CASSIVLAGGNIQYF	TRBJ2-4	-	TRBV19
CASSKVSGDSGMREQYF	TRBJ2-7	many	TRBV21-1
CASSKDRAPDTQYF	TRBJ2-3	-	TRBV7-7
CASSPLAYGSNGNEQFF	TRBJ2-1	-	TRBV7-3
CASSLELVGTLEQYF	TRBJ2-7	many	TRBV7-2
CASSPRTGPYGYTF	TRBJ1-2	-	TRBV7-2
CASQGGNQPQHF	TRBJ1-5	many	TRBV28
CASSLTRYEQYF	TRBJ2-7	once	TRBV5-8
CASSVDRFYEQYF	TRBJ2-7	-	TRBV2
CASSTGTANEQFF	TRBJ2-1	-	TRBV18
CASSLDASPAQPQHF	TRBJ1-5	-	TRBV5-4
CASSLVGRAGGHHLEYF	TRBJ2-7	-	TRBV7-2
CATSSVRGGYEQYF	TRBJ2-7	-	TRBV15
CACGARGEQYF	TRBJ2-7	-	TRBV5-5
CASSQQGANNEQFF	TRBJ2-1	-	TRBV11-2
CASSRGQSYSNQPQHF	TRBJ1-5	once	TRBV19
CASKMGVQETQYF	TRBJ2-5	-	TRBV18
CASSTRTEAFF	TRBJ1-1	few	TRBV7-9
CASSRTGTEAFF	TRBJ1-1	few	TRBV7-9
CASCELARAGYEQYF	TRBJ2-7	-	TRBV6-1
CASTYYRGWNQPQHF	TRBJ1-5	-	TRBV28